Listed here are 32 T cell receptor beta chains from one sample, sequenced in a study of T cells in Graves' hyperthyroidism and ophthalmopathy. The CDR3 regions of TCR beta were amplified from RNA transcripts. The TCR CDR3 was amplified in a first-round RT-PCR using the HTBI primer set. TCRdb analysed the multiplex PCR reads with MiXCR anew, one entry per CDR3 protein. Among a few hundred thousand distinct CDR3 sequences listed, about a sixth were seen once. Input material: blood. The receptors stem from a woman in her forties or fifties with Graves' hyperthyroidism.

J is TRBJ2-7 and V is TRBV30; 10 nucleotides line up with TRBD1. Germline CDR1 and CDR2: GTSNPN and SVGIG (reference sequence). The CDR3 is 13 amino acids. Trimming removed 3 bases from V and 6 bases from J; junction bases left unmatched: 5. CDR3 protein: CAWSPDRGSEQYF. CDR3 DNA: TGTGCCTGGAGCCCGGACAGGGGGAGCGAGCAGTACTTC.

This clonotype was seen repeatedly, ten times or more. The chain joins TRBV6-5 to TRBJ1-5; 7 nucleotides agree with TRBD1. CDR3 size: 15 residues. Germline trimming cut 0 bases from V and 3 bases from J; bases unmatched to any gene: 2. The germline gives CDR1 MNHEY, CDR2 SVGAGI. The chain's CDR3 is CASSYSGQNNQPQHF. As DNA, the CDR3 is TGTGCCAGCAGTTACTCGGGACAGAACAATCAGCCCCAGCATTTT.

Many counts were recorded for this clonotype. This chain connects TRBV2 to TRBJ2-7; 12 bases fit TRBD2. The CDR3 is made up of 15 amino acids. Germline V lookup: CDR1 SNHLY, CDR2 FYNNEI. V shed 6 bases, J shed 3 bases, and the junction held 6 bases outside the gene matches. The CDR3 region has the DNA TGTGCCAGCAGAAAGCGACTAGCGGGGGACTACGAGCAGTACTTC. It codes for CASRKRLAGDYEQYF. Looking up the rest from reference TRBV2 and TRBJ2-7 gives the full variable domain: EPEVTQTPSHQVTQMGQEVILRCVPISNHLYFYWYRQILGQKVEFLVSFYNNEISEKSEIFDDQFSVERPDGSNFTLKIRSTKLEDSAMYFCASRKRLAGDYEQYFGPGTRLTVT.

This clonotype was picked up many times. The V call is TRBV20-1, the J call TRBJ2-1; TRBD1 matches at 7 bases. With V trimmed by 0 bases and J by 3 bases, 8 bases remained unmatched. Germline V gene lookup returns CDR1 DFQATT and CDR2 SNEGSKA (reference sequence). The CDR3 is made up of 16 amino acids. This chain's CDR3 is CSARDPPGQNYNEQFF. In DNA, the CDR3 is TGCAGTGCTAGAGATCCCCCGGGACAGAACTACAATGAGCAGTTCTTC.

The chain is built from TRBV2 and TRBJ1-2; TRBD1 is a possible D gene (5 bases). This CDR3 comprises 14 residues. V lost 7 bases, J lost 3 bases, and 15 bases lay in between. Germline-derived CDR1 and CDR2 are SNHLY and FYNNEI. The DNA for the CDR3 is TGTGCCAGCACCGAAGATGGGGGGTACTATGGCTACACCTTC. It translates to CASTEDGGYYGYTF.

There are a few counts of this clonotype. This sequence joins TRBV4-2 and TRBJ2-7, with 10 bases lining up with TRBD2. V lost 4 bases and J lost 6; bases outside the gene matches: 9. The CDR3 loop spans 15 amino acids. CDR1 LGHNA and CDR2 YNFKEQ come from the germline V gene. The CDR3 is CASSPSWASGGEQYF. The CDR3 DNA reads TGTGCCAGCAGCCCGTCCTGGGCTAGCGGGGGCGAGCAGTACTTC.

The chain couples TRBV11-1 to TRBJ2-1; 9 bases are shared with TRBD2. The CDR3 length is 17 residues. With 4 bases clipped from V and 4 bases from J, the junction kept 11 bases outside the gene matches. Germline V gene sequence: CDR1 SGHAT, CDR2 FQDESV (reference sequence). The CDR3 DNA sequence: TGTGCCAGCAGCTATGCCTTGGCGGGAGGGGGGTACAATGAGCAGTTCTTC. Translated, it gives CASSYALAGGGYNEQFF. The variable domain in full, with the rest retrieved from reference TRBV11-1 and TRBJ2-1, is EAEVAQSPRYKITEKSQAVAFWCDPISGHATLYWYRQILGQGPELLVQFQDESVVDDSQLPKDRFSAERLKGVDSTLKIQPAELGDSAMYLCASSYALAGGGYNEQFFGPGTRLTVL.

There are a few counts of this clonotype. V gene TRBV6-1 combines with J gene TRBJ2-1, with 10 bases that match TRBD1. The ends lost 8 bases at V and 7 bases at J; junction bases unmatched: 11. The CDR3 consists of 15 residues. The germline CDR1 and CDR2 sequences are MNHNS and SASEGT. CDR3 DNA sequence: TGTGCCAGCTCCCCCAGGGGACAGGGGTTTAATGAGCAGTTCTTC. It codes for CASSPRGQGFNEQFF.

As for this clonotype: The missing conserved phenylalanine or tryptophan at the end of this CDR3 makes a read error likely. The rearrangement links TRBV19 to TRBJ1-5; weak D call: TRBD1 (5 bases). V shed 7 bases and J shed 1 base, with 14 bases lying between them. There are 15 residues in the CDR3. Germline CDR1 LNHDA, CDR2 SQIVND (reference sequence). The CDR3 DNA follows: TGTGCCAGTAACGTGGGGACGGGAAGCAATCAGCCCCAGCATCTT. It translates to CASNVGTGSNQPQHL.

The V gene is TRBV27, the J gene TRBJ2-7; 14 nucleotides agree with TRBD2. The V segment lost 5 bases and the J segment 9 bases; nucleotides outside the gene matches: 9. CDR1 and CDR2 from the germline V gene are MNHEY and SMNVEV (reference sequence). The length of the CDR3 is 15 residues. Here the CDR3 reads CASSPGLAGVSVQYF. The CDR3 DNA is TGTGCCAGCAGTCCGGGACTAGCGGGAGTTAGCGTGCAGTACTTC.

The sample holds many counts of this clonotype. The chain couples TRBV2 to TRBJ1-2; D perhaps matches TRBD1 (5 bases). The germline V gene has CDR1 SNHLY and CDR2 FYNNEI. There are 15 residues in the CDR3. Deletions cut 1 base from V and 3 bases from J, with 12 bases between. In DNA form, the CDR3 reads TGTGCCAGCAGTGAAGTGAGGGACGTTTACTATGGCTACACCTTC. This gives the protein CASSEVRDVYYGYTF.

This clonotype was seen ten or more times. The chain combines TRBV2 with TRBJ1-6, with 8 nucleotides matching TRBD1. The V gene's germline CDR1 is SNHLY and CDR2 FYNNEI. The CDR3 covers 13 residues. The trim removed 7 bases at V and 7 bases at J, leaving 3 bases unmatched. For the CDR3, the DNA is TGTGCCAGCAACGACAGGGGAAATTCACCCCTCCACTTT. It yields the protein CASNDRGNSPLHF.

This clonotype has ten or more counts. This sequence joins TRBV7-2 and TRBJ2-7; 7 bases agree with TRBD2. The CDR3 sequence is 19 residues long. The germline CDR1 and CDR2 sequences are SGHTA and FQGNSA. The J segment lost 0 bases and the V segment lost 3 bases, leaving 17 bases of the junction unmatched. Here the CDR3 reads CASSLTRDYTPPPSYEQYF. CDR3 nucleotides: TGTGCCAGCAGCTTGACCCGGGACTATACGCCCCCCCCCTCCTACGAGCAGTACTTC.

The chain links TRBV27 to TRBJ2-7; D is possibly TRBD1 or TRBD2 (5 bases each). CDR1 MNHEY and CDR2 SMNVEV come from the germline V gene (reference sequence). This CDR3 spans 14 amino acids. The V end lost 5 bases, the J end lost 0 bases, and 11 bases lay between the germline ends. CDR3 nucleotide sequence: TGTGCCAGCAGTCCCTTTGGGGGCTCCTACGAGCAGTACTTC. This codes for CASSPFGGSYEQYF.

This clonotype was seen at least ten times. V is TRBV30 and J is TRBJ1-5; D is undetermined. Germline CDR1 reads GTSNPN; CDR2 reads SVGIG (reference sequence). This CDR3 region has 14 residues. The V end was cut by 4 bases, the J end by 6 bases, with 16 bases between. The CDR3 reads CAWTAGGEGQPQHF. The CDR3 DNA reads TGTGCCTGGACTGCGGGCGGGGAAGGTCAGCCCCAGCATTTT.

This clonotype was counted ten times or more. The chain couples TRBV5-1 to TRBJ1-2; the D is unclear. The CDR3 extends over 14 amino acids. Germline V gene data show CDR1 as SGHRS and CDR2 as YFSETQ. V lost 0 bases, J lost 6 bases, and 12 bases lay in between. This CDR3 is CASSLGGTADGYTF. CDR3 bases: TGCGCCAGCAGCTTGGGGGGTACAGCGGATGGCTACACCTTC.

This clonotype was detected a few times. The V and J genes are TRBV9 and TRBJ2-3, with a tentative D call TRBD2 (6 bases). The CDR3 runs to 16 residues. V dropped 0 bases and J dropped 2 bases, with 13 bases sitting between them. Germline CDR1 and CDR2: SGDLS and YYNGEE. The CDR3 sequence is CASSVVGSGDTDTQYF. CDR3 nucleotides: TGTGCCAGCAGCGTAGTGGGTAGCGGAGACACAGATACGCAGTATTTT.

This clonotype was seen many times. The chain employs TRBV27 and TRBJ2-3; D gene unclear. The CDR3 is made up of 14 amino acids. The V gene lost 4 bases and the J gene lost 2 bases, with 10 bases spanning the gap. CDR1 is MNHEY and CDR2 is SMNVEV in the germline V gene (reference sequence). The CDR3, as DNA: TGTGCCAGCAGTTCCCCGCGCGCCACAGATACGCAGTATTTT. Translated, it gives CASSSPRATDTQYF.

This clonotype was observed at least ten times. The rearrangement links TRBV15 to TRBJ1-2, with a possible D match to TRBD1 (6 bases). In germline, CDR1 is LNHNV, CDR2 YYDKDF (reference sequence). This CDR3 is built from 12 residues. V was shortened by 9 bases and J by 4 bases, with 12 bases between the two germline ends. The CDR3: CATGGRGYGYTF. DNA for the CDR3: TGTGCCACGGGAGGCAGGGGCTATGGCTACACCTTC.

There are many counts of this clonotype. This chain links TRBV20-1 with TRBJ2-5; D is uncertain. This CDR3 is built from 16 residues. V shed 1 base and J shed 3 bases, with 18 bases lying between them. CDR1 DFQATT and CDR2 SNEGSKA come from the germline V gene (reference sequence). The CDR3 loop reads CSARVHGLGEKETQYF. CDR3 DNA: TGCAGTGCTAGAGTTCACGGGTTAGGTGAGAAAGAGACCCAGTACTTC.

This clonotype was seen at least ten times. This chain connects TRBV7-2 to TRBJ2-3; TRBD2 matches 13 bases. With 2 bases clipped from V and 4 bases from J, the junction kept 0 bases outside the gene matches. This CDR3 contains 15 residues. CDR1 is SGHTA and CDR2 is FQGNSA in the germline V gene. Here the CDR3 DNA reads TGTGCCAGCAGCTTAACTAGCGGGAGGGCAGATACGCAGTATTTT. Translated: CASSLTSGRADTQYF. Full variable domain (missing parts from reference TRBV7-2 and TRBJ2-3): GAGVSQSPSNKVTEKGKDVELRCDPISGHTALYWYRQSLGQGLEFLIYFQGNSAPDKSGLPSDRFSAERTGGSVSTLTIQRTQQEDSAVYLCASSLTSGRADTQYFGPGTRLTVL.

The V call is TRBV30, the J call TRBJ2-7; 9 nucleotides match TRBD1. The CDR3 spans 14 residues. Trimming cost V 5 bases and J 7 bases; bases outside gene matches: 12. Looked up from germline, CDR1 is GTSNPN and CDR2 is SVGIG (reference sequence). The CDR3 loop reads CAWWPGQGFREQYF. CDR3 nucleotides: TGTGCCTGGTGGCCGGGACAGGGTTTCAGAGAGCAGTACTTC.

This chain uses TRBV19 with TRBJ1-2; TRBD1 is a possible D gene (6 bases). There are 15 residues in the CDR3. Germline lookup yields CDR1 LNHDA and CDR2 SQIVND (reference sequence). V dropped 5 bases and J dropped 14 bases, with 27 bases sitting between them. Here the CDR3 reads CASSPSPPGTPDVTF. CDR3 nucleotides: TGTGCCAGTAGTCCGAGTCCCCCAGGGACACCGGACGTAACCTTC.

Ten or more counts support this clonotype. This chain links TRBV6-1 with TRBJ2-7, with D possibly TRBD1 on 6 matching bases. The ends were cut back, 5 bases at V and 0 bases at J, with 17 bases in the middle. Per the germline V gene, CDR1 is MNHNS and CDR2 is SASEGT. The CDR3 length is 16 residues. The CDR3 coding sequence is TGTGCCAGCAGTACTTCCCCCGACAGGAGCTCCTACGAGCAGTACTTC. Its translation is CASSTSPDRSSYEQYF.

This clonotype showed up many times. V is TRBV20-1 and J is TRBJ1-5, with D unclear. CDR1 is DFQATT, CDR2 SNEGSKA, per germline (reference sequence). The CDR3 is 15 amino acids. Trimming removed 2 bases at V and 3 bases at J, with 14 bases between. The CDR3, as DNA: TGCAGTGCTAGACCCGCGGGAGGTTCCAATCAGCCCCAGCATTTT. This codes for CSARPAGGSNQPQHF.

V gene TRBV7-9 combines with J gene TRBJ2-7; D is possibly TRBD2 (6 bases). This CDR3 contains 14 residues. V lost 5 bases and J lost 1, with 12 bases in between. CDR1 is SEHNR and CDR2 is FQNEAQ in the germline V gene (reference sequence). This CDR3 reads CASSPLAKSYEQYF. CDR3 coding DNA: TGTGCCAGCAGCCCTCTAGCGAAGTCCTACGAGCAGTACTTC.

This clonotype has at least ten counts. The gene calls are TRBV14 and TRBJ2-1; D unclear. Per germline, CDR1 SGHDN and CDR2 FVKESK. CDR3 length: 13 amino acids. V gave up 3 bases and J gave up 3 bases, with 6 bases separating them. CDR3 residues: CASSQGNYNEQFF. As DNA, the CDR3 is TGTGCCAGCAGCCAGGGGAACTACAATGAGCAGTTCTTC. Supplemented by reference TRBV14 and TRBJ2-1, the full variable domain reads EAGVTQFPSHSVIEKGQTVTLRCDPISGHDNLYWYRRVMGKEIKFLLHFVKESKQDESGMPNNRFLAERTGGTYSTLKVQPAELEDSGVYFCASSQGNYNEQFFGPGTRLTVL.

This rearrangement joins TRBV11-1 to TRBJ1-2; possibly TRBD1 for D (6 bases). Trimming stripped 5 bases from V and 3 bases from J, with 16 bases between. Germline V CDR1 and CDR2: SGHAT, FQDESV (reference sequence). This CDR3 is built from 15 residues. In DNA, the CDR3 is TGTGCCAGCAGCCAAGTTAAAACAGGGTACTATGGCTACACCTTC. This translates into CASSQVKTGYYGYTF.

In regard to this clonotype: At one end, the junction sequence differs from germline, possibly due to a read error. The genes are TRBV12-3 or TRBV12-4 and TRBJ2-5, with 11 bases identical to TRBD2. CDR3 length: 17 residues. CDR3 sequence reads: CVSSPLAGGPKEETQYF. The CDR3 DNA reads TGTGTCAGCAGCCCTTTAGCGGGAGGGCCCAAGGAAGAGACCCAGTACTTC.

This clonotype was counted many times. This sequence joins TRBV20-1 and TRBJ2-3; D unresolved. This CDR3 is built from 12 residues. V shed 6 bases and J shed 7 bases, with 14 bases lying between them. Germline values: CDR1 DFQATT, CDR2 SNEGSKA (reference sequence). CDR3 bases: TGCAGTGCCACATCGTCAGGATATACGCAGTATTTT. Amino acid sequence: CSATSSGYTQYF.

The chain is built from TRBV28 and TRBJ2-7; TRBD2 agrees at 9 bases. This CDR3 comprises 15 residues. Germline trimming cut 6 bases from V and 3 bases from J; bases unmatched to any gene: 9. Germline values: CDR1 MDHEN, CDR2 SYDVKM. DNA for the CDR3: TGTGCCAGCAGCCCCTCGGGGACTAGCAGCTACGAGCAGTACTTC. Translated, it gives CASSPSGTSSYEQYF.

The sample holds many counts of this clonotype. This chain links TRBV11-2 with TRBJ2-2; no firm D call. V was cut by 5 bases and J by 4 bases, with 11 bases left in between. The germline V gene encodes CDR1 SGHAT and CDR2 FQNNGV. The CDR3 is made up of 14 amino acids. The CDR3 loop reads CASSLHIITGELFF. The CDR3 DNA follows: TGTGCCAGCAGCCTACACATTATCACCGGGGAGCTGTTTTTT.